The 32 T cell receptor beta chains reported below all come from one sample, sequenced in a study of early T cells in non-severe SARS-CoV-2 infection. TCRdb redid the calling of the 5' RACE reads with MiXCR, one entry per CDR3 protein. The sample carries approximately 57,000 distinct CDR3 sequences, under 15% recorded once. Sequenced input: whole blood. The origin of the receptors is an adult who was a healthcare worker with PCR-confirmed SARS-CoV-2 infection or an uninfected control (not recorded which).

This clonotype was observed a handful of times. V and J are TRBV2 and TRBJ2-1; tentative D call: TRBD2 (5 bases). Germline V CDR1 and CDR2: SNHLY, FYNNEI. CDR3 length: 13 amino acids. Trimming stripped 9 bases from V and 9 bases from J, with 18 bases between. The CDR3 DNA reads TGTGCCAGGGACGGAGGATCTGGCGGTGAGCAGTTCTTC. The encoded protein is CARDGGSGGEQFF.

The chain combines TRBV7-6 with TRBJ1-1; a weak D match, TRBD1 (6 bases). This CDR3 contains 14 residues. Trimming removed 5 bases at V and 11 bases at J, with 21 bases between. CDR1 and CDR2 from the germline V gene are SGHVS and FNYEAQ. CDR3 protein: CASSILWTVVEAFF. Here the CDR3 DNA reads TGTGCCAGCAGCATACTATGGACAGTTGTGGAGGCTTTCTTT.

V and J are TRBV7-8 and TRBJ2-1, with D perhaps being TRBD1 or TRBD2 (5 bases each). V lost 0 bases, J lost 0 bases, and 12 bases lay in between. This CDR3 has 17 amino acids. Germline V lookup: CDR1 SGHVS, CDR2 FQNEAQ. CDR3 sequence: CASSLAGAGSSYNEQFF. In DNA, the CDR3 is TGTGCCAGCAGCTTAGCTGGGGCAGGGAGCTCCTACAATGAGCAGTTCTTC.

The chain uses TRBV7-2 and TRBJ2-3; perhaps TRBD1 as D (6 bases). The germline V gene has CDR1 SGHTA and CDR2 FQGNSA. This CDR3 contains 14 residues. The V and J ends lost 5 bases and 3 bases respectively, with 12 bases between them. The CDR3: CASSTRQATDTQYF. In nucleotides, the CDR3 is TGTGCCAGCAGCACTAGACAGGCAACAGATACGCAGTATTTT.

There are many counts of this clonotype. CDR3 residues: CSASLAGGPFGYNEQFF. The CDR3 coding sequence is TGCAGTGCTAGTTTAGCGGGGGGGCCGTTCGGCTACAATGAGCAGTTCTTC. This chain joins TRBV20-1 and TRBJ2-1, with 11 bases matching TRBD2. The V and J ends lost 3 bases and 3 bases, in that order; junction bases with no gene match: 10. Germline assignment: CDR1 DFQATT and CDR2 SNEGSKA (reference sequence). The CDR3 is made up of 17 amino acids.

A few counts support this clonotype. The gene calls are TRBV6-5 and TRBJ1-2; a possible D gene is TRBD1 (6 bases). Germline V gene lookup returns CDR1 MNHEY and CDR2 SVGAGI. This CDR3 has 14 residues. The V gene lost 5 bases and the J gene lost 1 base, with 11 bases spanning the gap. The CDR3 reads CASSETGLNYGYTF. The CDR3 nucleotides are TGTGCCAGCAGTGAAACAGGGCTTAACTATGGCTACACCTTC.

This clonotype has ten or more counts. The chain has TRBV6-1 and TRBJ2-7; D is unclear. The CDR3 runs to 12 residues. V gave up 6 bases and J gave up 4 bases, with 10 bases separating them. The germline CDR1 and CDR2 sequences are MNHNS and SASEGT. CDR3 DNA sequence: TGTGCCAGCAGCCGGACCCTATACGAGCAGTACTTC. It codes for CASSRTLYEQYF.

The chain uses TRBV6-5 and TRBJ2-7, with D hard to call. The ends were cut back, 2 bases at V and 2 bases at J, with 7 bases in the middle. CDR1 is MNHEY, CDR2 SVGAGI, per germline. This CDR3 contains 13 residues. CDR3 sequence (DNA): TGTGCCAGCAGTTACCCAGGAACCTACGAGCAGTACTTC. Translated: CASSYPGTYEQYF.

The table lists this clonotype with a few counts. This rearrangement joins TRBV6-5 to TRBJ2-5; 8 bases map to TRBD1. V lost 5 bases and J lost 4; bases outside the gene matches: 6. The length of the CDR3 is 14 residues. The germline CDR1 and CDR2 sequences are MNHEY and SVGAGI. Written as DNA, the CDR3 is TGTGCCAGCAGTATCCGGACAGGGCTAGAGACCCAGTACTTC. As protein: CASSIRTGLETQYF.

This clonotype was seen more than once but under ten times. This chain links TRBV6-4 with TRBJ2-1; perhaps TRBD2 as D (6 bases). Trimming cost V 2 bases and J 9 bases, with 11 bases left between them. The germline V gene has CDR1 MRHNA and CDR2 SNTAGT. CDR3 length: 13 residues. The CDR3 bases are TGTGCCAGCAGTGACGGGGGGAAGGCTGAGCAGTTCTTC. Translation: CASSDGGKAEQFF.

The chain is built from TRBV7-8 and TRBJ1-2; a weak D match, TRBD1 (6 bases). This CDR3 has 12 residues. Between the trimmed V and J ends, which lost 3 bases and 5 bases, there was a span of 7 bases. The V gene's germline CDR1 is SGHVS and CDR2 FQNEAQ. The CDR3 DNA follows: TGTGCCAGCAGCTTTCAGGGGTATGGCTACACCTTC. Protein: CASSFQGYGYTF.

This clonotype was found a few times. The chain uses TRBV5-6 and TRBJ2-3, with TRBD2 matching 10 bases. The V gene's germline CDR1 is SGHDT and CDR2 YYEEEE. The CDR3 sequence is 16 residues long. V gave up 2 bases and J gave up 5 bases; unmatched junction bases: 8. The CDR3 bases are TGTGCCAGCAGCTTCGAGCGGGGGGGCACTCGAGATACGCAGTATTTT. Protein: CASSFERGGTRDTQYF.

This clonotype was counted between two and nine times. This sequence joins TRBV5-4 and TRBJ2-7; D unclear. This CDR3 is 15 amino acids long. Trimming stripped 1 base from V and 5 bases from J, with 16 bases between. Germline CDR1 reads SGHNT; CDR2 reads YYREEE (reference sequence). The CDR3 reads CASSLREALENEQYF. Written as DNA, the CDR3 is TGTGCCAGCAGCTTGAGGGAAGCTCTGGAAAACGAGCAGTACTTC.

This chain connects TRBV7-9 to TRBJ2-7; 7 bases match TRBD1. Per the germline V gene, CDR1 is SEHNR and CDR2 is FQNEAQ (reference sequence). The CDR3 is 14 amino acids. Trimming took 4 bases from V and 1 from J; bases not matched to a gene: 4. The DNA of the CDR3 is TGTGCCAGCAGCTGGTCAGGGGGATCCTACGAGCAGTACTTC. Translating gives CASSWSGGSYEQYF. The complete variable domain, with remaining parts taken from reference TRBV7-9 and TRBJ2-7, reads DTGVSQNPRHKITKRGQNVTFRCDPISEHNRLYWYRQTLGQGPEFLTYFQNEAQLEKSRLLSDRFSAERPKGSFSTLEIQRTEQGDSAMYLCASSWSGGSYEQYFGPGTRLTVT.

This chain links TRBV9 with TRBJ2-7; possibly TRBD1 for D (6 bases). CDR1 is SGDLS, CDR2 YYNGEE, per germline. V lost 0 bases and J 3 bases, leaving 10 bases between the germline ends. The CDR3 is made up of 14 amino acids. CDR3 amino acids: CASSVGTVGYEQYF. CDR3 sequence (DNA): TGTGCCAGCAGCGTAGGGACAGTGGGCTACGAGCAGTACTTC.

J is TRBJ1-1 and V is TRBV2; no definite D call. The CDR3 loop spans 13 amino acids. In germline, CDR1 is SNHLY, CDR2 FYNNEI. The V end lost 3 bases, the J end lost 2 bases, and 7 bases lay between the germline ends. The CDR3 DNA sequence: TGTGCCAGCAGTGAGGAATTTAACACTGAAGCTTTCTTT. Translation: CASSEEFNTEAFF. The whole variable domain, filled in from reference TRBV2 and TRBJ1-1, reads EPEVTQTPSHQVTQMGQEVILRCVPISNHLYFYWYRQILGQKVEFLVSFYNNEISEKSEIFDDQFSVERPDGSNFTLKIRSTKLEDSAMYFCASSEEFNTEAFFGQGTRLTVV.

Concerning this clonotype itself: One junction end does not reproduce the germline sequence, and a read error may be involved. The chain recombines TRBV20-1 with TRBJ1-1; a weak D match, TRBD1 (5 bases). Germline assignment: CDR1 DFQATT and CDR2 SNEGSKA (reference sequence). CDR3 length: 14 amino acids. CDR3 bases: TGCAGTGCTAGAGTAGAGGGGCGAGACACTAAAGCTTTCTTT. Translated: CSARVEGRDTKAFF.

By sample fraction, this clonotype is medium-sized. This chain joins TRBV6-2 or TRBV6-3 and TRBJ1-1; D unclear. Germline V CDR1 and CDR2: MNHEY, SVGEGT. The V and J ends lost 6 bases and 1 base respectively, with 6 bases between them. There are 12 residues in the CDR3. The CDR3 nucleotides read TGTGCCAGCAGCGTCGGGAACACTGAAGCTTTCTTT. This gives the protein CASSVGNTEAFF.

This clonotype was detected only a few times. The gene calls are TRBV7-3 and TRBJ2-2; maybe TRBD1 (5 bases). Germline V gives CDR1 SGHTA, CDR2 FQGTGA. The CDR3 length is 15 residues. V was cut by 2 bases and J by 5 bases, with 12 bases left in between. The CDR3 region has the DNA TGTGCCAGCAGCTTAGTCAGGGCAGGAACCGGGGAGCTGTTTTTT. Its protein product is CASSLVRAGTGELFF.

CDR3 DNA sequence: TGCAGCGTTGACGGTTGGGATGGCTACACCTTC. Translated, it gives CSVDGWDGYTF. V and J are TRBV29-1 and TRBJ1-2; no firm D call. The CDR3 is 11 amino acids. Trimming took off 3 bases at V and 6 bases at J, with 8 bases between the two ends. Germline V gives CDR1 SQVTM, CDR2 ANQGSEA.

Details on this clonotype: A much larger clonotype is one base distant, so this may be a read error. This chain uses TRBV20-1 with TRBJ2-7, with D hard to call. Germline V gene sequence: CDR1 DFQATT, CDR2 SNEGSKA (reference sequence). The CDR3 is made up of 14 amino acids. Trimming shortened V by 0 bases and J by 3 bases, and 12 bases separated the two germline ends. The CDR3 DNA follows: TGCAGTGCTAGAGATCCACAGAGCTACTACGAGCAGTACTTC. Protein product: CSARDPQSYYEQYF.

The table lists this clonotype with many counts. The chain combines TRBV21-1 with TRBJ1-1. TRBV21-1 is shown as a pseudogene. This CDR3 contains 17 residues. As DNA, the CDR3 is TGTGCCAGCAGCAAATTCGGGGTAAGGCCAATGAACACTGAAGCTTTCTTT. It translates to CASSKFGVRPMNTEAFF.

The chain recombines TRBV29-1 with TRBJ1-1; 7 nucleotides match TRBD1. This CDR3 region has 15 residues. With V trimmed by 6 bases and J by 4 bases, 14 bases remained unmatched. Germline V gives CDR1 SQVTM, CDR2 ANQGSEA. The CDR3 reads CSVVQGSTRATEAFF. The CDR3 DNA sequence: TGCAGCGTAGTACAGGGGTCTACCCGGGCCACTGAAGCTTTCTTT. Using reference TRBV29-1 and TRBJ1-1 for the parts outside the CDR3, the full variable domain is SAVISQKPSRDICQRGTSLTIQCQVDSQVTMMFWYRQQPGQSLTLIATANQGSEATYESGFVIDKFPISRPNLTFSTLTVSNMSPEDSSIYLCSVVQGSTRATEAFFGQGTRLTVV.

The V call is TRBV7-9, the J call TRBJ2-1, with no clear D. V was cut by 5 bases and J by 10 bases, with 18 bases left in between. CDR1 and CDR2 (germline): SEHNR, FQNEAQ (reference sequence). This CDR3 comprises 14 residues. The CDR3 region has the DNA TGTGCCAGCAGCGTCCAGGTTTCCGTGGCGGAGCAGTTCTTC. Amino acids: CASSVQVSVAEQFF.

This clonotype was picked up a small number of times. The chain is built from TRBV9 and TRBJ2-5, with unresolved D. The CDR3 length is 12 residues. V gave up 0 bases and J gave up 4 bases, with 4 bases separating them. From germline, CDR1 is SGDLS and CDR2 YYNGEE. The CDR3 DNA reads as TGTGCCAGCAGCGTAGTCGGAGAGACCCAGTACTTC. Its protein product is CASSVVGETQYF.

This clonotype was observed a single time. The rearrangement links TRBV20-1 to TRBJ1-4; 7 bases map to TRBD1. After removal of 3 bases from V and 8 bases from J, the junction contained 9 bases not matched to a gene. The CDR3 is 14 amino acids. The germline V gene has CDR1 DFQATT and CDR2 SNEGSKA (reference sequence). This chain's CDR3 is CSASRTGVAEKLFF. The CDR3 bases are TGCAGTGCTAGCAGAACAGGGGTGGCAGAAAAACTGTTTTTT.

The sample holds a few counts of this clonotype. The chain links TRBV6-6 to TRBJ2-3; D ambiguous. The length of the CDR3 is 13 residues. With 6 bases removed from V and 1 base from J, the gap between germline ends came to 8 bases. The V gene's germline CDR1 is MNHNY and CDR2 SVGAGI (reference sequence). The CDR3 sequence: CASRLDGTDTQYF. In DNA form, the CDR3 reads TGTGCCAGCAGACTGGACGGCACAGATACGCAGTATTTT.

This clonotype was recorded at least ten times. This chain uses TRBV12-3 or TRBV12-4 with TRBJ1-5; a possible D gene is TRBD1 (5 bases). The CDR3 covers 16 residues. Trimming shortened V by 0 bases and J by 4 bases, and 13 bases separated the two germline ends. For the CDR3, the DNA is TGTGCCAGCAGTTTAGCGGTCTCGAGGGGTAATCAGCCCCAGCATTTT. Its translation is CASSLAVSRGNQPQHF.

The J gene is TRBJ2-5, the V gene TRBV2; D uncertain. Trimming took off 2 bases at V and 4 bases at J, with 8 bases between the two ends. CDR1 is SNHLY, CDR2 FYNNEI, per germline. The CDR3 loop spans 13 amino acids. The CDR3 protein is CASSERHGETQYF. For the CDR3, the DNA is TGTGCCAGCAGTGAACGGCACGGAGAGACCCAGTACTTC.

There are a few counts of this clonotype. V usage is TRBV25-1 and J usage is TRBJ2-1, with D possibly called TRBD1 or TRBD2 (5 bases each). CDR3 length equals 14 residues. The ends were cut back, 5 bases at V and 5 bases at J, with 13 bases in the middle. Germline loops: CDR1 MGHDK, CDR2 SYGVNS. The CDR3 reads CASSLAGTHNEQFF. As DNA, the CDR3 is TGTGCCAGCAGTCTGGCCGGGACCCACAATGAGCAGTTCTTC.

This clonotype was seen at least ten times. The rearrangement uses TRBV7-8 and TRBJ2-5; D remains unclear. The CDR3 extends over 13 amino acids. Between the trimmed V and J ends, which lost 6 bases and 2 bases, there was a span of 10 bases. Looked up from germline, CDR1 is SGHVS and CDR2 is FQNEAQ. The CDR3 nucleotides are TGTGCCAGCAGGTCACACACTCAAGAGACCCAGTACTTC. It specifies CASRSHTQETQYF.

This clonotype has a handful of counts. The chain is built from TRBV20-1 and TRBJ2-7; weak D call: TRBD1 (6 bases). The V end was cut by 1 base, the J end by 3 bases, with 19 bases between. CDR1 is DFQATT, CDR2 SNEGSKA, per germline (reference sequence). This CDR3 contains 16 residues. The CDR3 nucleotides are TGCAGTGCTAGAGGTTCGCCGCGACAGGTTAACTACGAGCAGTACTTC. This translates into CSARGSPRQVNYEQYF.